The subject of this entry is one TCR beta chain. CDR1 SQVTM and CDR2 ANQGSEA come from the germline V gene. J was trimmed by 8 bases and V by 4 bases; bases with no gene match: 17. CDR3 length equals 16 residues. These data come from a study of early T cells in non-severe SARS-CoV-2 infection. The wider study: The chains were unpaired, and the sequenced material was bulk RNA from unsorted whole blood.

TCRdb passed the 5' RACE reads through MiXCR, listing each CDR3 protein once. The sample lists some 91,000 distinct CDR3 sequences; about 15% were seen once. The chain has TRBV29-1 and TRBJ2-1; 7 bases are shared with TRBD2. This sequence was found in an adult who was a healthcare worker with PCR-confirmed SARS-CoV-2 infection or an uninfected control (not recorded which). Sequencing was performed on whole blood. The CDR3 DNA reads as TGCAGCGTTGGGGCGCCGGACGGGAGGAGGTTGTATGAGCAGTTCTTC. It codes for CSVGAPDGRRLYEQFF.